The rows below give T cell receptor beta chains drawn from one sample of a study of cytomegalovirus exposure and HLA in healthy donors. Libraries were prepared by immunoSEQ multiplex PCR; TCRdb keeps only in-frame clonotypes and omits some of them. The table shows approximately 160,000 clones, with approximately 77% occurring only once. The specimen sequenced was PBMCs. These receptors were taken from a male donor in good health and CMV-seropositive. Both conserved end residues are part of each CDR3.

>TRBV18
CASSQEANTEAFF
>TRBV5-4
CASSLVRGSYNEQFF
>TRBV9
CASSAGLNTEAFF
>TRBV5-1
CASSMGQGIEAFF
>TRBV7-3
CASRDGTTGTESFF
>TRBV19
CASSIEGQGVSPLHF
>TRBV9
CASSTRASGGNTIYF
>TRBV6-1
CASRGRDRLLKGYTF
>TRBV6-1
CASSTGIFNQPQHF
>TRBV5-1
CASSFGDRGDFNEKLFF
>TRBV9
CASSVVSGVRETQYF
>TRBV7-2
CASSLQTKSGFGYTF
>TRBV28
CASSAHYSENTGELFF
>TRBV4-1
CASSLDRANTEAFF